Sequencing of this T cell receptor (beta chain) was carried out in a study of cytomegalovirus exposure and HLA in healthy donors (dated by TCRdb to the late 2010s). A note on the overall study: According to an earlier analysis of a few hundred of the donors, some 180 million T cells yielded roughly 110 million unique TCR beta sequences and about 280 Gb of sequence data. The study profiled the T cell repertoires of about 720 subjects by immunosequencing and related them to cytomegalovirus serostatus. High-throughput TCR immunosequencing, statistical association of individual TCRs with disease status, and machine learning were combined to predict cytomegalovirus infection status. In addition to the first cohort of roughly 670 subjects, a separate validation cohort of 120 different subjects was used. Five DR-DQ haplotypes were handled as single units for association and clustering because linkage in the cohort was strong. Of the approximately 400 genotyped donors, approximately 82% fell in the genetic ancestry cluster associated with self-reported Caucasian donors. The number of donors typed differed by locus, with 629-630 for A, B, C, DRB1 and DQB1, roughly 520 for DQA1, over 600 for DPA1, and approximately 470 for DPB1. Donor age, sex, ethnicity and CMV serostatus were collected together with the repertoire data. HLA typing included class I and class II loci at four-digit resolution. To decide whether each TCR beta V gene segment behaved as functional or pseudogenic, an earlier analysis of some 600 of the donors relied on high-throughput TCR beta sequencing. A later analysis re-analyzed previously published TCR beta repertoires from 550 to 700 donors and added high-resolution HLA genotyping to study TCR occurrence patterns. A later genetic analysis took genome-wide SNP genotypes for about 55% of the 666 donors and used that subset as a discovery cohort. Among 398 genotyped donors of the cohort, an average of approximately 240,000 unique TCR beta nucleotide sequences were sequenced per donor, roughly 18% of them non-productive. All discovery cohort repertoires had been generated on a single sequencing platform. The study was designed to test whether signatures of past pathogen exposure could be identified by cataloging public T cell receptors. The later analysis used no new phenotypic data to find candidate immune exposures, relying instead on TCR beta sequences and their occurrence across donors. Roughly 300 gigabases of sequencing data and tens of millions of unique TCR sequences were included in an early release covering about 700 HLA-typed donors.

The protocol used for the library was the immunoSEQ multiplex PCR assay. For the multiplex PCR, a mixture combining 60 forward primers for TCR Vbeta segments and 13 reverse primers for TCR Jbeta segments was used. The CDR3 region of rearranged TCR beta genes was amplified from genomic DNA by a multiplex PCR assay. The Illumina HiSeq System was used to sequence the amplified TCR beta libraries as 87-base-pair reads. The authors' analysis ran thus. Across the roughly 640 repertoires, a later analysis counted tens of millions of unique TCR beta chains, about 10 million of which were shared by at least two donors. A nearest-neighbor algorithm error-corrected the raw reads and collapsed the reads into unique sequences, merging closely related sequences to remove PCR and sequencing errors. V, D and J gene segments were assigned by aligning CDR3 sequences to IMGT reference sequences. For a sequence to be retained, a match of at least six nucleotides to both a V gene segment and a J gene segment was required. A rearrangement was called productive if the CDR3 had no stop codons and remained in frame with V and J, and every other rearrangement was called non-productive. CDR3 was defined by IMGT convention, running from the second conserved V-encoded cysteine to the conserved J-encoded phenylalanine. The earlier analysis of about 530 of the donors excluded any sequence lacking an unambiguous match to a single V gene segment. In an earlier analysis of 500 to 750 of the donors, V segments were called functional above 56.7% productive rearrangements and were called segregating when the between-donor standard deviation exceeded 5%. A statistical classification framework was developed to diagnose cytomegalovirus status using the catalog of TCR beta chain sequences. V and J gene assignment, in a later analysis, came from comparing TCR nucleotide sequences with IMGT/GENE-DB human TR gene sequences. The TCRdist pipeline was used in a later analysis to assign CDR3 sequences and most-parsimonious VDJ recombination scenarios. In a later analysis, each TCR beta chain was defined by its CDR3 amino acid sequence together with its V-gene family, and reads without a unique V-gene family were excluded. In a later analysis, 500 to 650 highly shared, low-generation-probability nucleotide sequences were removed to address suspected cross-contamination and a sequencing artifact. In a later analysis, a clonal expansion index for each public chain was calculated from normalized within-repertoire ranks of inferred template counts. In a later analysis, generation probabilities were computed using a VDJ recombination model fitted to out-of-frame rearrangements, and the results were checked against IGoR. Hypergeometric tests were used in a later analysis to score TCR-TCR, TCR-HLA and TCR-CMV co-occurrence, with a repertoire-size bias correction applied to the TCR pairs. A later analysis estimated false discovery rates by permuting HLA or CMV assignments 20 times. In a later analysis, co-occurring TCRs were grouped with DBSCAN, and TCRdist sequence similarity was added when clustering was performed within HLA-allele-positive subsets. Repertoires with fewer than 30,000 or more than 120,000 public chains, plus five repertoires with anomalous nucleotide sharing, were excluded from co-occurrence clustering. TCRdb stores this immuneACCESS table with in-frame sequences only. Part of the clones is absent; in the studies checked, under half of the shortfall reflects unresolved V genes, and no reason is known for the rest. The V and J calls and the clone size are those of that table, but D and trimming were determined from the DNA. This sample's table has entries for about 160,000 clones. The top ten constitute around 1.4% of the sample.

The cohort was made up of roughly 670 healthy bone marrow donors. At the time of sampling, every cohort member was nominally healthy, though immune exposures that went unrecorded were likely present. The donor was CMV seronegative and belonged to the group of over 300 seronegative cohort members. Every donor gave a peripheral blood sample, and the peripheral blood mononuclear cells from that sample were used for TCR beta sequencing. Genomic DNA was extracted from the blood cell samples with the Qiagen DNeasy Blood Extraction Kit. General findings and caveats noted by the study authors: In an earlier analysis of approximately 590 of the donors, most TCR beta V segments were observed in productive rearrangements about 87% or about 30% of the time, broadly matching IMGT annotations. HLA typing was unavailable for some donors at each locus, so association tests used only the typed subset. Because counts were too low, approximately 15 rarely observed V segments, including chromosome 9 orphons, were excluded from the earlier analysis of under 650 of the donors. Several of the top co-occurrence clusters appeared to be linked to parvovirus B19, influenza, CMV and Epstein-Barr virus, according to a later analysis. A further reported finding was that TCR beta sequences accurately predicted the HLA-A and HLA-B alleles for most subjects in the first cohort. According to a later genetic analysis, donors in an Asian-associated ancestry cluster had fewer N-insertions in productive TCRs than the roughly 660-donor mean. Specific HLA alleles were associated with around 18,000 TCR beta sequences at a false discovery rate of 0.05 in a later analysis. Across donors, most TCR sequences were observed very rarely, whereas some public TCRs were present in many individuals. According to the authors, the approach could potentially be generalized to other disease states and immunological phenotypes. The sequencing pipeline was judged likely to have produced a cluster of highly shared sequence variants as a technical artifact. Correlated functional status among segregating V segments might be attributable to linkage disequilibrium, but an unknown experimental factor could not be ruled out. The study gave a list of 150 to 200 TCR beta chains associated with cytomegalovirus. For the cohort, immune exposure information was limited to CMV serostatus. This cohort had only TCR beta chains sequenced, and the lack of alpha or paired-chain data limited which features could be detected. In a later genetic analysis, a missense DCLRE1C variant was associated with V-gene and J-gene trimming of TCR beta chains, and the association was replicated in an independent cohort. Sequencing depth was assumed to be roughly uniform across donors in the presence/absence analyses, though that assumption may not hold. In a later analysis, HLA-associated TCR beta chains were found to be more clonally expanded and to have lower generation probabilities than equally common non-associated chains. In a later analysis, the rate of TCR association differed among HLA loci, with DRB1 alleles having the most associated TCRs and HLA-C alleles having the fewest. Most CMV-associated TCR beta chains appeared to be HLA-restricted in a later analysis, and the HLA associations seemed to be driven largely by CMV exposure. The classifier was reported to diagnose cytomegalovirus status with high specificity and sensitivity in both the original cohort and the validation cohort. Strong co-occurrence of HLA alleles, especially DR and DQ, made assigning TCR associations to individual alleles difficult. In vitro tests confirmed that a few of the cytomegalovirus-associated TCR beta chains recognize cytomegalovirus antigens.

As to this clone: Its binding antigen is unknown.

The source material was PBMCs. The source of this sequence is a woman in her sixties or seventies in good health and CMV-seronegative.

Here the CDR3 is given as CASSLGAGVANEKLFF. The DNA sequence is as follows: TGTGCCAGCAGCTTAGGTGCAGGGGTTGCTAATGAAAAACTGTTTTTT. The chain links TRBV7-8 with TRBJ1-4, and perhaps TRBD1 as D gene, on 6 matching bases. V is shortened by 1 base, J by 3 bases, and the region joining them spans 12 bases. The CDR3 sequence holds 16 residues, the cysteine and phenylalanine included. The entry retains the CDR3 DNA only, 48 bases that are in frame from base 1. Taken from the germline V gene, the CDR1 and CDR2 loops are SGHVS and FQNEAQ.